This T cell receptor beta chain was observed in a study of PD-1 blockade in mismatch repair-deficient tumors. Study as a whole: All were previously treated, progressing patients with around eleven mismatch repair-deficient cancer types. Study outcomes and limitations: After pembrolizumab, tumor-resident clones rose rapidly, then generally contracted before radiologic responses.

In its sample, this clone was seen once. Its specificity is unknown. TCRdb keeps only in-frame clones here, not all; method: immunoSEQ multiplex PCR. The sample contains approximately 63,000 clones, approximately 88% of which appear only once. Trimming at V came to 6 bases and at J to 1 base, leaving 16 bases not matched to a gene. CDR1 is SQVTM, CDR2 ANQGSEA, per germline. This CDR3 spans 17 amino acids. PCR or immunohistochemistry showed mismatch repair deficiency in every enrolled patient. TCRs were sequenced from three patients responding to pembrolizumab. The clonotype comes from an adult with mismatch repair-deficient cancer. The rearrangement joins TRBV29-1 to TRBJ2-5, with 8 positions matching TRBD2. The sample consisted of peripheral blood, taken 52 weeks after starting pembrolizumab. CDR3 protein: CSVSGTSGRDFQETQYF. The DNA of the CDR3 is TGCAGCGTCAGCGGTACTTCCGGGAGGGACTTCCAAGAGACCCAGTACTTC.